This T cell receptor beta chain was identified in a study of CD8 T cells in Susac syndrome. Sequencing of TCR beta drew on CD8+ and CD4+ T cells from blood. This clonotype was counted a few times. RNA, at 0.5 to 1 ug, was reverse transcribed with random hexamers. TCRdb reprocessed the immunoSEQ multiplex PCR reads with MiXCR, giving one entry per CDR3 protein. The sample has 200,000 or so distinct CDR3 sequences, about 93% seen once. The V and J ends lost 4 bases and 1 base, in that order; junction bases with no gene match: 3. The CDR3 sequence is 15 residues long. Germline V gene lookup returns CDR1 MNHEY and CDR2 SVGEGT.

The specimen sequenced was CD8+ T cells from PBMCs. The rearrangement links TRBV6-2 or TRBV6-3 to TRBJ2-7; 11 nucleotides agree with TRBD2. The origin of this receptor is a human donor with multiple sclerosis. The CDR3, as DNA: TGTGCCAGCAGTTTTGGGACTAGCGGATCCTACGAGCAGTACTTC. It translates to CASSFGTSGSYEQYF.